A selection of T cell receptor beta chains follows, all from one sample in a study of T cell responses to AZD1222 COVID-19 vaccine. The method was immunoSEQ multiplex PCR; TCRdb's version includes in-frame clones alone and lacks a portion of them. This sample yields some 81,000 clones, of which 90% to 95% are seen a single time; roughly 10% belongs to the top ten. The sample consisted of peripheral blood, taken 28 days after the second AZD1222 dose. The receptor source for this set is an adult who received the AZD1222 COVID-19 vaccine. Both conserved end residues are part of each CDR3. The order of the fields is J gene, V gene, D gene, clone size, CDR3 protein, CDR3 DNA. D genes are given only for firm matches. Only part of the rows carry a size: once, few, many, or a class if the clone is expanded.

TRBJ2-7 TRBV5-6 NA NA CASSLGARLYEQYF TGTGCCAGCAGCTTAGGGGCTCGCCTCTACGAGCAGTACTTC
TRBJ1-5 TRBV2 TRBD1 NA CASRQGDFNQPQHF TGTGCCAGCCGACAGGGAGATTTCAATCAGCCCCAGCATTTT
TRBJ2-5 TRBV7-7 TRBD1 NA CASRQTGLKTQYF TGTGCTAGCAGGCAGACAGGGTTGAAGACCCAGTACTTC
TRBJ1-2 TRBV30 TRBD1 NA CAWSPWDRYGYTF TGTGCCTGGAGTCCGTGGGACAGATATGGCTACACCTTC
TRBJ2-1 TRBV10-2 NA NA CASSISGQSSYNEQFF TGCGCCAGCAGCATTAGTGGCCAAAGCTCCTACAATGAGCAGTTCTTC
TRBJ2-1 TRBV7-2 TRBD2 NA CASSLGSGREQFF TGTGCCAGCAGCTTGGGTAGCGGGAGAGAGCAGTTCTTC
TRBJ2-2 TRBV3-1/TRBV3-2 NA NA CASSEGYPGELFF TGTGCCAGCTCCGAGGGTTACCCCGGGGAGCTGTTTTTT
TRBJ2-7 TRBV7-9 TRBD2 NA CASSPGTSAYEQYF TGTGCCAGCAGCCCTGGGACTAGCGCTTACGAGCAGTACTTC
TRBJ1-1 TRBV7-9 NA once CASSLRSGDTEAFF TGTGCCAGCAGCTTACGGTCCGGGGACACTGAAGCTTTCTTT
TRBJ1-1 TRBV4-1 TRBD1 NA CASSLRTGEGTEAFF TGCGCCAGCAGCCTCCGGACAGGGGAAGGGACTGAAGCTTTCTTT